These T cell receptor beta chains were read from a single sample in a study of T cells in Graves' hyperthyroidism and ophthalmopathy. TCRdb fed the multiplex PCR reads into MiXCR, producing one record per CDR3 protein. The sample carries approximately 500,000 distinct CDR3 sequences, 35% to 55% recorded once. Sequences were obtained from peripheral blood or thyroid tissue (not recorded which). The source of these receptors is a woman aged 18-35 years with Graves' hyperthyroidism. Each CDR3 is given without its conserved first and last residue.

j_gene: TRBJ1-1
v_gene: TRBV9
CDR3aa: ASSQREFGTEAF

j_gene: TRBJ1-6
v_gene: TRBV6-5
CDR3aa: ASSYGSAYNSPLH

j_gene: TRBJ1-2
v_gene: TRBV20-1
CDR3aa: SASRQGVNYGYT

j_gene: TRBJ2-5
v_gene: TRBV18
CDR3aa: ASSPPTGPQETQY

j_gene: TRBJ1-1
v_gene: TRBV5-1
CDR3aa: ASSIGTGTRTEAF

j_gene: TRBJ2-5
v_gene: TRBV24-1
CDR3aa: ATSDYGGETQY

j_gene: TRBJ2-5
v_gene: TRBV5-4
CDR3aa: ASSAGDRGLQETQY

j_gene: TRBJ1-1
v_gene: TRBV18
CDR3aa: ASSSSENTEAF

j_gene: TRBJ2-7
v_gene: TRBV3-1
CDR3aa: ASSQGPPGEGYEQY

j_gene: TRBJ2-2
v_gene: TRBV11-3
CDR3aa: ASSPVRGNGELF

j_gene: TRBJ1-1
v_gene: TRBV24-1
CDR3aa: ATLGTYTPQNTEAF

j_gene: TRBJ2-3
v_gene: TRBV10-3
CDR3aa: AISVGERVTDTQY

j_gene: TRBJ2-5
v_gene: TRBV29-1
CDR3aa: SVDLREGETQY

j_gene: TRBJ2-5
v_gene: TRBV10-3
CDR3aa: AISETSSDGTPQY

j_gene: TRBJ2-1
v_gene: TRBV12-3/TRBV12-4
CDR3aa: ASSFMTSLNEQF

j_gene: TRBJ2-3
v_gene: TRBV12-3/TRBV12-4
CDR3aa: ASSSEVLAGTDTQY

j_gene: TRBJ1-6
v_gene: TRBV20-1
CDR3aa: SAAGVYRNSPLH

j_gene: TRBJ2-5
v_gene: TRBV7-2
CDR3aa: ASRPRGASGYVQY

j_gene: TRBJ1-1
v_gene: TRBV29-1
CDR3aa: SVEMGQGATAEAF

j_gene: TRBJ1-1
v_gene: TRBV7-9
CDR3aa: ACNPGRYTEAF

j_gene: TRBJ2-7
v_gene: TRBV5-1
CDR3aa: ASSLDPGAYEQY

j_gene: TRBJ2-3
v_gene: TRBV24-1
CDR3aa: ATSDPRTLATQY

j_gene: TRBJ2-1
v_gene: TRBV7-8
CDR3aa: ASSPYSGVYNEQF

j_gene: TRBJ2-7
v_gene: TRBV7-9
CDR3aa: ASSFGFATSYEQY

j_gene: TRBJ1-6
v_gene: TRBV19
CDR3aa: ASTINFGVLSPLH

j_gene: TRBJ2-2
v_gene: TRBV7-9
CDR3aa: ASSTKGLAGGPLTGELF

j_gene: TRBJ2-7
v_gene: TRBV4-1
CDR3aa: ASSQRIQGYEQY

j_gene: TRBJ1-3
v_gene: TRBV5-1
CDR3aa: ANSLVGSGNTIY

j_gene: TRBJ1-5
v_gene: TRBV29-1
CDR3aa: SQVSQGAGQPQH

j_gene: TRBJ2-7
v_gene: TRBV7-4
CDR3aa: ASSPSGGNEQY

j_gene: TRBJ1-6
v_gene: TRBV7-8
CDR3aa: ASSHSAGTSSYNSPLH

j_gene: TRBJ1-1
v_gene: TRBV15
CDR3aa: ATSRAGFAF

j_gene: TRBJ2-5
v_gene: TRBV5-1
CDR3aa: ASSLRLKGETQY

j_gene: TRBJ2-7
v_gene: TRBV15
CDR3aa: ATSRDRGDEQY

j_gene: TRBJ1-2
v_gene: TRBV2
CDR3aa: ASIWTSDGYT

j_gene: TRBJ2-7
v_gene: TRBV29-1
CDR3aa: SVDGQSLR

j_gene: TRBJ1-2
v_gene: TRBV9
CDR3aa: ASSAQGDNYGYT

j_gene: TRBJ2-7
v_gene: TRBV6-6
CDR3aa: ASSSTHYTPYYEQY

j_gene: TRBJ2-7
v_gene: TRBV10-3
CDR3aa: AISGDQAGNYEQY

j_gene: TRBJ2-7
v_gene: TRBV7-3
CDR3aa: ASSSPGTSGRDEQY

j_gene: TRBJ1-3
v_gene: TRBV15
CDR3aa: ATSRGSGNTIY

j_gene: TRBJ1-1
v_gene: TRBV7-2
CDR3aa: ASVEGGEEAEAF

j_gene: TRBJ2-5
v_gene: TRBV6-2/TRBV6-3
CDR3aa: ASRGERVKETQY

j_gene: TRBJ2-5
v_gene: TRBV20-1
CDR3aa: SGRESFETQY

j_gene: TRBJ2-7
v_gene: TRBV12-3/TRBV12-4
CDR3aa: ASRESLKNYEQY

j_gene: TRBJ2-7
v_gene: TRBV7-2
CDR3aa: ASSEVAGELY

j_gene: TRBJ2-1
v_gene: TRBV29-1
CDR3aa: SLIAASGMYDNEQF

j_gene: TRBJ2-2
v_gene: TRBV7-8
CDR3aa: ASSLLGLAGNTGELF

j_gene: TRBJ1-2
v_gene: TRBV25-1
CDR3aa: ASSELSGNNYGYT

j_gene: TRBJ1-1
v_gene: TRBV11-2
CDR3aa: ASSLRPGLRTEAF

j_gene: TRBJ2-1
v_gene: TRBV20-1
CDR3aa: SARRETHNEQF

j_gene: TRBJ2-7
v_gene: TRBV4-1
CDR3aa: ASSQDGTGVYEQY

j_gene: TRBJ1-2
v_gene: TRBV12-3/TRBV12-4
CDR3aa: ASSREGGYT

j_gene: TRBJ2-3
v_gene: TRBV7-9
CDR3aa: ASSLVLAGTTDTQY